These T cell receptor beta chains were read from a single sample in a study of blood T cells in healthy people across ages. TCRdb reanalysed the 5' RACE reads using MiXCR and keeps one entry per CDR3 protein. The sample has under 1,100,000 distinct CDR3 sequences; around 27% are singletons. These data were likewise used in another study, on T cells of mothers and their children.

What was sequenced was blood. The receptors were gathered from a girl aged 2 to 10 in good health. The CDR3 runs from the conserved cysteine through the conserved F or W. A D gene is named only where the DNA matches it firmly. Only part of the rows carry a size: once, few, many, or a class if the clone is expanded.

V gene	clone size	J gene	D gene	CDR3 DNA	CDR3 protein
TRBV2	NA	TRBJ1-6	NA	TGTGCCAGCAGTGGAATAGGGGGTAATTCACCCCTCCACTTT	CASSGIGGNSPLHF
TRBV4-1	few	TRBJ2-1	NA	TGCGCCAGCAGCCAAGAGGGGCTCGGGGGTGAGCAGTTCTTC	CASSQEGLGGEQFF
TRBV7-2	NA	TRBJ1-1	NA	TGTGCCAGCAGCTTTCCACGGAACACTGAAGCTTTCTTT	CASSFPRNTEAFF
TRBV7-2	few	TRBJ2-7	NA	TGTGCCAGCAGCCCCCGGTCAGGGGGGAACGAGCAGTACTTC	CASSPRSGGNEQYF
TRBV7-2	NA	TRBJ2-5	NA	TGTGCCAGCAACTTAGTGGGGGGCGGGGAGACCCAGTACTTC	CASNLVGGGETQYF
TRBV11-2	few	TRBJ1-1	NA	TGTGCCAGCAGCTCTTACCCCTTGTTGAGGGGAGGACACACTGAAGCTTTCTTT	CASSSYPLLRGGHTEAFF
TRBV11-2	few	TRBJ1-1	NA	TGTGCCAGCAGCTGGAGACGGACGAACACTGAAGCTTTCTTT	CASSWRRTNTEAFF
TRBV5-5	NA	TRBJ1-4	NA	TGTGCCAGCAGCTTGATACCGCCCGAAAAACTGTTTTTT	CASSLIPPEKLFF
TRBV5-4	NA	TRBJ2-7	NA	TGTGCCAGCAGCTTACCGGGGTCCGAGCAGTACTTC	CASSLPGSEQYF
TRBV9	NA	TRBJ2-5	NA	TGTGCCAGCAGCGCCGGACTAATCGAGACCCAGTACTTC	CASSAGLIETQYF
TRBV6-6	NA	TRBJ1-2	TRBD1	TGTGCCAGCAGCAGTCCGGGACAGGGATCCTACTATGGCTACACCTTC	CASSSPGQGSYYGYTF
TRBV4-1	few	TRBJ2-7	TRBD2	TGCGCCAGCAGCCAAGACCGACTAGCGGGCCCCTTTTCGCGAGGCTACGAGCAGTACTTC	CASSQDRLAGPFSRGYEQYF
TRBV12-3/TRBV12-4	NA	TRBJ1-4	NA	TGTGCCAGCGCAAACGGACAGATAGATGAAAAACTGTTTTTT	CASANGQIDEKLFF
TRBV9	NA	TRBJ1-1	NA	TGTGCCAGCAGCGCCGAGGGGGGGGGCACTGAAGCTTTCTTT	CASSAEGGGTEAFF
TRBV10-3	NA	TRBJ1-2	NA	TGTGCCATCAGTGATTGGGGCAGTAGTGGCTACACCTTC	CAISDWGSSGYTF
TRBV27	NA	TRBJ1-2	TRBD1	TGTGCCAGCAGTTCGGGACAGGGGGTTCACTATGGCTACACCTTC	CASSSGQGVHYGYTF
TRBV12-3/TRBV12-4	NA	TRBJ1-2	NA	TGTGCCAGCAGTTTTAATCCGGAGCGGGGCTACACCTTC	CASSFNPERGYTF
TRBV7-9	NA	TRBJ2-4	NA	TGTGCCAGCACCTGGATAGGGGGGGTGAACATTCAGTACTTC	CASTWIGGVNIQYF
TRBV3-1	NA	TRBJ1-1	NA	TGTGCCAGCAGCCAAGATAGGATTAGCGTCGGGAACACTGAAGCTTTCTTT	CASSQDRISVGNTEAFF
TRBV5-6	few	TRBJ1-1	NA	TGTGCCAGCAGCGCGAGACACGCGTTGACTAACACTGAAGCTTTCTTT	CASSARHALTNTEAFF
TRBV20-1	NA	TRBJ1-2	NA	TGCAGTGCTAGGGCACAGCCCTATGGCTACACCTTC	CSARAQPYGYTF
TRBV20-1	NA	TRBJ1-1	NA	TGCAGTGCTAGAGGGACTGGGCAGGACAACACTGAAGCTTTCTTT	CSARGTGQDNTEAFF
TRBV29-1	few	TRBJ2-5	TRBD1	TGCAGCGTCTCGGCGACAGGGGGAGAGACCCAGTACTTC	CSVSATGGETQYF
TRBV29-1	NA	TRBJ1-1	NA	TGCAGCGTGATGGAGTACATTAATGAAGCTTTCTTT	CSVMEYINEAFF
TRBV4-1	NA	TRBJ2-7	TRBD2	TGCGCCAGCAGCCAAGTTCCTAGCGGGAGGGCCATGACCTACGAGCAGTACTTC	CASSQVPSGRAMTYEQYF
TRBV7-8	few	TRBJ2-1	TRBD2	TGTGCCAGCAGCTTGATGGCGGGAGCGCTCAATGAGCAGTTCTTC	CASSLMAGALNEQFF
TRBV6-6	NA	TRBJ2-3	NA	TGTGCCAGCACCGTCTCTTTGGGCACAGATACGCAGTATTTT	CASTVSLGTDTQYF
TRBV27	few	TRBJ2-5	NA	TGTGCCAGCAGTTTCTTGGAAGAAGAGACCCAGTACTTC	CASSFLEEETQYF
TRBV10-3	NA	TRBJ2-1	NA	TGTGCCATCAGTGAACGGGGTTCGGGGAATGAGCAGTTCTTC	CAISERGSGNEQFF
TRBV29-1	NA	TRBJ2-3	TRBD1	TGCAGCGTCGGTACTGGTTCAGGGGGTGGAGATGATACGCAGTATTTT	CSVGTGSGGGDDTQYF
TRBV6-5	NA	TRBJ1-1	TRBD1	TGTGCCAGCAGTTCACCGGGACAGGAGAACACTGAAGCTTTCTTT	CASSSPGQENTEAFF
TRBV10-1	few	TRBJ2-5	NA	TGCGCCAGCAGTGAGAGCATGAAGGGCCTAGAGACCCAGTACTTC	CASSESMKGLETQYF
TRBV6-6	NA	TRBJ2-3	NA	TGTGCCAGCGCCCTCCGTGAGGATACGCAGTATTTT	CASALREDTQYF
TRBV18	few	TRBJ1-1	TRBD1	TGTGCCAGCTCACAAGGGATTAGACAGGGGGGCACTGAAGCTTTCTTT	CASSQGIRQGGTEAFF
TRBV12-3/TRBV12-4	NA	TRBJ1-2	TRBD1	TGTGCCAGCAGTTTAGTGGTTTATGGGACAGATGAGGGTGGCTATGGCTACACCTTC	CASSLVVYGTDEGGYGYTF
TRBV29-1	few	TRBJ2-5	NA	TGCAGCGTCCTTGACGGCTACGAGCAGTGCTTC	CSVLDGYEQCF
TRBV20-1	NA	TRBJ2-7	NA	TGCAGTGCTGCCCGGACGAACTCCTACGAGCAGTACTTC	CSAARTNSYEQYF
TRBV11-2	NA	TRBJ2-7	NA	TGTGCCAGCAGCTTAGTCTTCGCTACCTCCTACGAGCAGTACTTC	CASSLVFATSYEQYF
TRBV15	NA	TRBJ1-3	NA	TGTGCCACCAGCAGAGAAGCCCTCCGCTCTGGAAACACCATATATTTT	CATSREALRSGNTIYF
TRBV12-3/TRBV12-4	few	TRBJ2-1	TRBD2	TGTGCCAGCATCCCGGGGGGGTACAATGAGCAGTTCTTC	CASIPGGYNEQFF
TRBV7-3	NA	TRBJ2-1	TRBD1	TGTGCCAGCAGCTTAAGATCCCCTAATGAGGGGGCGGGCTCCTACAATGAGCAGTTCTTC	CASSLRSPNEGAGSYNEQFF
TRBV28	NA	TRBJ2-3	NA	TGTGCCAGCAGTCGCAGAGAGGGAGATGATACGCAGTATTTT	CASSRREGDDTQYF
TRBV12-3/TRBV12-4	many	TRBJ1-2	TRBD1	TGTGCCAGCAGTATGGACAGGGGGCTTCTTGGCTACACCTTC	CASSMDRGLLGYTF
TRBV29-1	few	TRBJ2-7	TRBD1	TGCAGCGTGGACGACAGGGGCGAGTCGAGCGAGCAGTACTTC	CSVDDRGESSEQYF
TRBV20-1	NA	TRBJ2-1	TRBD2	TGCAGTGCAATGAAGCTAGCGGGAGGCTTTAATGAGCAGTTCTTC	CSAMKLAGGFNEQFF
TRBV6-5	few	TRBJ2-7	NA	TGTGCCAGCTCCCGCGACAGCACCTACGAGCAGTACTTC	CASSRDSTYEQYF
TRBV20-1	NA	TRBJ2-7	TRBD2	TGCAGTGTTACTAGCGGGAGATTCTACGAGCAGTACTTC	CSVTSGRFYEQYF
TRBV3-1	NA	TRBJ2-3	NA	TGTGCCAGCAGCCCCGGACCTGGGTATACGCAGTATTTT	CASSPGPGYTQYF
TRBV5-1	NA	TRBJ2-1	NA	TGCGCCAGCAGACCGCGGGACAGTGACGTATATGAGCAGTTCTTC	CASRPRDSDVYEQFF
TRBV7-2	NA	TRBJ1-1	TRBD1	TGTGCCAGCAGCTTATCAGGGGGCCTGGACACTGAAGCTTTCTTT	CASSLSGGLDTEAFF
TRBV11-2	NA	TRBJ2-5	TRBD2	TGTGCCAGCAGGTACCTAGCGGGAGTAGGTGAGACCCAGTACTTC	CASRYLAGVGETQYF
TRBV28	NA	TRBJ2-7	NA	TGTGCCAGCACCCCCACGGGGGGCGCATCCTACGAGCAGTACTTC	CASTPTGGASYEQYF
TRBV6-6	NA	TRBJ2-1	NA	TGTGCCAGCAATAACAGGGTACTGGGTGAGCAGTTCTTC	CASNNRVLGEQFF
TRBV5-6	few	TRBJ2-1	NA	TGTGCCAGCAGCCACCAGTTTATTGAGCAGTTCTTC	CASSHQFIEQFF
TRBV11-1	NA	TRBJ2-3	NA	TGTGCCAGCAGCCTCGCGGAGGTCGGGAGCTTTTCAGATACGCAGTATTTT	CASSLAEVGSFSDTQYF
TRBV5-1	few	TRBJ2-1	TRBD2	TGCGCCAGCAGCTTGGCCAGGGAGGGTGATGAGCAGTTCTTC	CASSLAREGDEQFF